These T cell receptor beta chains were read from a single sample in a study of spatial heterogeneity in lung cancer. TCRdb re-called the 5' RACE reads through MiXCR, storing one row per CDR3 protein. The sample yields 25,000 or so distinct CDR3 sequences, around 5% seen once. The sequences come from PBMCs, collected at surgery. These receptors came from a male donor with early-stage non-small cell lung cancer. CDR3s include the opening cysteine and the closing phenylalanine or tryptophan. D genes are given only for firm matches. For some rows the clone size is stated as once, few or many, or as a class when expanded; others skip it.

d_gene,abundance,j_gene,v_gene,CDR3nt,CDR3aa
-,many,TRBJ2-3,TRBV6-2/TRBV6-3,TGTGCCAGCAGTTCCCCCATCATGGTGGGGCCGCCTTATTTT,CASSSPIMVGPPYF
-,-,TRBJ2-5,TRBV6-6,TGTGCCAGCAAAACGGGGGGCCAGGCGGAGACCCAGTACTTC,CASKTGGQAETQYF
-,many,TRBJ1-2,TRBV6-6,TGTGCCAGCAGGGACGGGAACTATGGCTACACCTTC,CASRDGNYGYTF
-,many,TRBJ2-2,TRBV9,TGTGCCAGCAGCGGGGGTAGCGCGGCCACCGGGGAGCTGTTTTTT,CASSGGSAATGELFF
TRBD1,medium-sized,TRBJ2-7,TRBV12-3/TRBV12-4,TGTGCCAGCAGTTTAGCCGGGACAGGTACCTACGAGCAGTACTTC,CASSLAGTGTYEQYF
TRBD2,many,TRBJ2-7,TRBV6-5,TGTGCCAGCAGTTACTCTGCTAGCGGGACCTACGAGCAGTACTTC,CASSYSASGTYEQYF
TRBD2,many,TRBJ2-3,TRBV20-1,TGCAGTGCTAGAAGCGGGGGACCTAGCACAGATACGCAGTATTTT,CSARSGGPSTDTQYF
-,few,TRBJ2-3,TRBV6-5,TGTGCCAGCAGTTACGGGGGAACTAGCACAGATACGCAGTATTTT,CASSYGGTSTDTQYF
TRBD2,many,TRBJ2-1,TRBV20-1,TGCAGTGCTCCGCGGACTAGCGGGGACAATGAGCAGTTCTTC,CSAPRTSGDNEQFF
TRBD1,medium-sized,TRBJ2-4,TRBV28,TGTGCCAGCAGTCGACAGGGGGGAAGGAACATTCAGTACTTC,CASSRQGGRNIQYF
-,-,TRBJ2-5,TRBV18,TGTGCCAGCTCACCCGAGACCCAGTACTTC,CASSPETQYF
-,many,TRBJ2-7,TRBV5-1,TGCGCCAGCAGCTTGTTTGAGGAGCAGTACTTC,CASSLFEEQYF
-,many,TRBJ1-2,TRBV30,TGTGCCTCCCCAACTAACTATGGCTACACCTTC,CASPTNYGYTF
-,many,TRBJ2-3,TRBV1,TGCACCAGCAGCCCAGGACTAGCGGGGGTCAACACAGATACGCAGTATTTT,CTSSPGLAGVNTDTQYF
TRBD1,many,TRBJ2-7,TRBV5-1,TGCGCCAGCAGCTTGTCCGGACAGGGCGAGGAGCAGTACTTC,CASSLSGQGEEQYF
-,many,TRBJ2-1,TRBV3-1,TGTGCCAGCAGCCCCTGGGCCAGATACAATGAGCAGTTCTTC,CASSPWARYNEQFF
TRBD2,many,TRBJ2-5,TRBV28,TGTGCCAGCAGTCAGGGGACTAGCGGGAGGGGCCAGTACTTC,CASSQGTSGRGQYF
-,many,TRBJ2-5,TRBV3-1,TGTGCCAGCAGCCGGATCGGAGAGACCCAGTACTTC,CASSRIGETQYF
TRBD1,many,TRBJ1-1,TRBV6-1,TGTGCCGGACAGGGGGGGTCCCACATGAACACTGAAGCTTTCTTT,CAGQGGSHMNTEAFF
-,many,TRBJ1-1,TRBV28,TGTGCCAGCAGTCCTAGGAACAGAGAAGCTTTCTTT,CASSPRNREAFF
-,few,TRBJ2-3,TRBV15,TGTGCCACCAGCAGCCGACCAGTAAGCACAGATACGCAGTATTTT,CATSSRPVSTDTQYF
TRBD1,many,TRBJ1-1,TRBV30,TGTGCCTCTCAGGGGGCAGTGAACACTGAAGCTTTCTTT,CASQGAVNTEAFF
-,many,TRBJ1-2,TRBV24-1,TGTGCCACCAGTGATTCGTACTATGGCTACACCTTC,CATSDSYYGYTF
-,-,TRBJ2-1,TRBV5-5,TGTGCCAGCAGCTTGGAAAGGGGCGACTACAATGAGCAGTTCTTC,CASSLERGDYNEQFF
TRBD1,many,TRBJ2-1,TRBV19,TGTGCCAGTAGTCCAACAGCAGCCCGAATACAGGGGAATGAGCAGTTCTTC,CASSPTAARIQGNEQFF
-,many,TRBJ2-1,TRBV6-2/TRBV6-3,TGTGCCAGCAGTTACAATCGGGAGCAGTTCTTC,CASSYNREQFF
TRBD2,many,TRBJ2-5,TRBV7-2,TGTGCCAACAGTACTAGCGGGGGAGAGACCCAGTACTTC,CANSTSGGETQYF
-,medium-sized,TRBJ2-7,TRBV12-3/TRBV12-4,TGTGCCAGCAGAGCCGGCAATTCCTACGAGCAGTACTTC,CASRAGNSYEQYF
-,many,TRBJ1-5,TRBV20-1,TGCAGCTGGGGACCGTTGTGGGGCAATCAGCCCCAGCATTTT,CSWGPLWGNQPQHF
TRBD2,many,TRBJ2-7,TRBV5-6,TGTGCCAGCAGCCCCTCACTAGCGGGAGTTGGTGAGCAGTACTTC,CASSPSLAGVGEQYF
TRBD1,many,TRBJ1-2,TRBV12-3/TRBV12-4,TGTGCCAGCAGACCCGGGGCAGGGGGCTTTCGCGGCTACACCTTC,CASRPGAGGFRGYTF
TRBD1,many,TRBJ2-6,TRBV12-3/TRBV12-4,TGTGCCAGCAGTTTATTAGGGACAGGGAACTCTGGGGCCAACGTCCTGACTTTC,CASSLLGTGNSGANVLTF
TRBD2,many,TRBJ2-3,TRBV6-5,TGTGCCAGCAGTTACGCTAGCGGGACTACAGATACGCAGTATTTT,CASSYASGTTDTQYF
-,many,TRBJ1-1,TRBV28,TGTGCCAGCAGTTTTGAGGTACCCACTGAAGCTTTCTTT,CASSFEVPTEAFF
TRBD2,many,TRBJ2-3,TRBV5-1,TGCGCCAGCAGCCCGGGACTAGCGGGACCCACAGATACGCAGTATTTT,CASSPGLAGPTDTQYF
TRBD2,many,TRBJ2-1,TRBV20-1,TGCAGTGCTAGAGTGACTAGCGGGTTGTACAATGAGCAGTTCTTC,CSARVTSGLYNEQFF
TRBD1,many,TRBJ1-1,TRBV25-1,TGTGCCAGCAGTGAGGCCGGGACAGGGGGCGGTGAAGCTTTCTTT,CASSEAGTGGGEAFF
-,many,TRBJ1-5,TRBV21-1,-,CASGFGSGSNQPQHF
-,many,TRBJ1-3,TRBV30,TGTGCCTGGAGACAGGGCGGTGGAAACACCATATATTTT,CAWRQGGGNTIYF
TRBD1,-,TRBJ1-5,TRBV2,TGTGCCAGCAGGGCTGACAGGGGTGGACGTCAGCCCCAGCATTTT,CASRADRGGRQPQHF
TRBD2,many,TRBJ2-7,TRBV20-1,TGCAGTGCCCCTCGCGGGGAGGGTAGCTCCTACGAGCAGTACTTC,CSAPRGEGSSYEQYF
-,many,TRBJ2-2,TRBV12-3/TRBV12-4,TGTGCCAGCACGTGGGCAGCCGTCACCGGGGAGCTGTTTTTT,CASTWAAVTGELFF
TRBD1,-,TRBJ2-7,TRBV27,TGTGCCAGCAGGGGGGACAGCTACGAGCAGTACTTC,CASRGDSYEQYF
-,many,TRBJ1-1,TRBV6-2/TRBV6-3,TGTGCCAGCAGTTACCAGGGCGGCACTGAAGCTTTCTTT,CASSYQGGTEAFF
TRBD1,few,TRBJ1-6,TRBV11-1,TGTGCCAGCAGCCCCCAGGGGGCCGAGAATTCACCCCTCCACTTT,CASSPQGAENSPLHF
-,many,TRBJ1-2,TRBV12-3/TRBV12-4,TGTGCCAGCAGCACGGACAGCTATGGCTACACCTTC,CASSTDSYGYTF
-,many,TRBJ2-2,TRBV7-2,TGTGCCAGCAGCTTAGTAGGCTTGAACACCGGGGAGCTGTTTTTT,CASSLVGLNTGELFF
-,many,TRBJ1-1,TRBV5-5,TGTGCCAGCAGCTTGTACGGAGCCACTGAAGCTTTCTTT,CASSLYGATEAFF
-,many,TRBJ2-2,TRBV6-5,TGTGCCAGCAGTCGATTAGGGGGGACCGGGGAGCTGTTTTTT,CASSRLGGTGELFF
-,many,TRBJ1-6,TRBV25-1,TGTGCCAGCAGACAGGGTAATTCACCCCTCCACTTT,CASRQGNSPLHF
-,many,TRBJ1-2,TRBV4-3,TGCGCCAGCAGCCAAGATGGCCAGGTTGGCTACACCTTC,CASSQDGQVGYTF
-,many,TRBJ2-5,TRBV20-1,TGCAGTGTTTTCACGTCAGGGGAAGAGACCCAGTACTTC,CSVFTSGEETQYF
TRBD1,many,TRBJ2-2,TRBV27,TGTGCCAGCAGTTTTCGGCAGGGGGCTAACACCGGGGAGCTGTTTTTT,CASSFRQGANTGELFF
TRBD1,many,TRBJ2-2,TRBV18,TGTGCCAGCTCACCCCAGACAGGGAACGGAGCCGGGGAGCTGTTTTTT,CASSPQTGNGAGELFF
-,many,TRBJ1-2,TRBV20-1,TGCAGTGCCCTAGATGTAGGGGGGGCGTCCGGCTACACCTTC,CSALDVGGASGYTF
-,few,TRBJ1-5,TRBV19,TGTGTCAGTACCCGGGACCCTGATCAGCCCCAGCATTTT,CVSTRDPDQPQHF
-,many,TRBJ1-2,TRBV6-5,TGTGCCAGCAGCATCCGGGCCCGTGAGGGTTTCGGCTACACCTTC,CASSIRAREGFGYTF
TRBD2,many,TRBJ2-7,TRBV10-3,TGTGCCACTGGGACTAGCGGCTCCTACGAGCAGTACTTC,CATGTSGSYEQYF
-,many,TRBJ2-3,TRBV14,TGTGCCAGCAGGGCCCAAAGCACAGATACGCAGTATTTT,CASRAQSTDTQYF